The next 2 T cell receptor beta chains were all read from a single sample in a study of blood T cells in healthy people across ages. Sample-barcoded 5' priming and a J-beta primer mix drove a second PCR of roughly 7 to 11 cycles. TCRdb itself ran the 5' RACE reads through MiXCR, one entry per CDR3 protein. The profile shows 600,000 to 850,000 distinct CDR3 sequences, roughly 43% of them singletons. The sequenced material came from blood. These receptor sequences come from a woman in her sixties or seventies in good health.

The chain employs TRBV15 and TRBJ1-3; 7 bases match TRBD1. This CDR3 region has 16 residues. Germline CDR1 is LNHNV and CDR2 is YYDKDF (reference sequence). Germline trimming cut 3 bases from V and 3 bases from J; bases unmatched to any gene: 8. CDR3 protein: CATSSNRGLSGNTIYF. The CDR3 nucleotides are TGTGCCACCAGCAGTAACAGGGGCCTGAGTGGAAACACCATATATTTT.

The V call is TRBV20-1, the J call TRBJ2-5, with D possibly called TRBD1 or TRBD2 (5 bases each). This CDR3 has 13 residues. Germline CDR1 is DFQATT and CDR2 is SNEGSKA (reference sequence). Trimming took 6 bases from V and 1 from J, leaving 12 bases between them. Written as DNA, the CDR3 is TGCAGTGCCCCGGGACGGTCCCAAGAGACCCAGTACTTC. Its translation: CSAPGRSQETQYF.